This T cell receptor beta chain was sequenced during a study of T cell changes during pregnancy in multiple sclerosis. Trimming removed 4 bases from V and 5 bases from J, with 9 bases in between. Germline lookup yields CDR1 SGHTA and CDR2 FQGNSA. The CDR3 loop spans 12 amino acids. Measured with immunoSEQ multiplex PCR; TCRdb has only the in-frame clones, and not every one. The top ten hold 0.71% of the sample, which has around 29,000 clones, roughly 92% seen once. This specimen consisted of CD4+ T cells from peripheral blood mononuclear cells, obtained in the first trimester of pregnancy. The rearrangement links TRBV7-2 to TRBJ2-7; D is uncertain. The receptor was derived from a female donor with multiple sclerosis, enrolled in a pregnancy study. The DNA for the CDR3 is TGTGCCAGCAGCTCGACTTACCACGAGCAGTACTTC. The encoded protein is CASSSTYHEQYF. The whole variable domain, remainder taken from reference TRBV7-2 and TRBJ2-7, is GAGVSQSPSNKVTEKGKDVELRCDPISGHTALYWYRQSLGQGLEFLIYFQGNSAPDKSGLPSDRFSAERTGGSVSTLTIQRTQQEDSAVYLCASSSTYHEQYFGPGTRLTVT.